This T cell receptor beta chain was observed in a study of cytomegalovirus exposure and HLA in healthy donors. 13 Jbeta primers and 60 Vbeta primers were used for the PCR. Using immunoSEQ multiplex PCR, the repertoire was profiled, and TCRdb retains in-frame clones only, with some absent. The sample lists around 69,000 clones; about two thirds were seen once. With 4 bases clipped from V and 1 base from J, the junction kept 12 bases outside the gene matches. CDR3 length: 17 residues. In germline, CDR1 is SGHNT, CDR2 YYREEE (reference sequence). This clone was counted a few times. The antigen is undetermined. Study results and caveats: V- and J-gene trimming of TCR beta was linked (in a later analysis) to a missense DCLRE1C variant.

The clonotype was recovered from a woman aged 50 to 60 in good health and CMV-seropositive. The sequenced sample was PBMCs. The chain is built from TRBV5-4 and TRBJ2-3, with TRBD1 identical over 7 bases. CDR3 loop: CASSRPSGDSGTDTQYF. The CDR3 DNA sequence: TGTGCCAGCAGCCGACCTTCAGGGGACAGCGGCACAGATACGCAGTATTTT.